Shown below are 19 T cell receptor beta chains from a single sample sequenced in a study of blood T cell repertoires in COVID-19. Data came from immunoSEQ multiplex PCR; TCRdb stores just in-frame clones and leaves some out. The sample carries under 250,000 clones, roughly 84% recorded once. The specimen sequenced was peripheral blood. These TCRs come from a man aged 50 to 60 with active or convalescent COVID-19.

As to this clone: The sample holds other DNA sequences that translate to the same CDR3. This chain joins TRBV5-1 and TRBJ1-6, with 8 bases fitting TRBD1. Germline loops: CDR1 SGHRS, CDR2 YFSETQ. The V segment lost 3 bases and the J segment 5 bases; nucleotides outside the gene matches: 4. This CDR3 spans 15 amino acids. The CDR3 loop is CASSSRQGNNSPLHF. In nucleotides, the CDR3 is TGCGCCAGCAGCTCCCGACAGGGGAATAATTCACCCCTCCACTTT.

The V and J genes are TRBV4-2 and TRBJ2-7, with 7 positions matching TRBD2. The V segment lost 1 base and the J segment 2 bases; nucleotides outside the gene matches: 5. Germline CDR1 reads LGHNA; CDR2 reads YNFKEQ. The CDR3 is 15 residues long. CDR3 nucleotides: TGTGCCAGCAGCCAAGGCGGGGGTATCCCCTACGAGCAGTACTTC. Protein sequence: CASSQGGGIPYEQYF.

The chain is built from TRBV11-2 and TRBJ2-2, with D perhaps matching TRBD2 (6 bases). Germline lookup yields CDR1 SGHAT and CDR2 FQNNGV. Trimming took 5 bases from V and 1 from J, leaving 11 bases between them. The CDR3 is made up of 15 amino acids. The CDR3 DNA sequence: TGTGCCAGCAGCGCCGGGACTCTGAACACCGGGGAGCTGTTTTTT. Its translation is CASSAGTLNTGELFF.

The J gene is TRBJ1-2, the V gene TRBV11-2, with 8 nucleotides matching TRBD1. CDR1 SGHAT and CDR2 FQNNGV come from the germline V gene. The length of the CDR3 is 15 residues. Trimming took 5 bases from V and 6 from J; bases not matched to a gene: 11. CDR3 protein: CASSTRDRSPNGYTF. In DNA, the CDR3 is TGTGCCAGCAGCACCCGGGACAGGTCTCCAAATGGCTACACCTTC.

The chain couples TRBV19 to TRBJ2-7; 8 bases are a match to TRBD1. This CDR3 contains 14 residues. The V gene's germline CDR1 is LNHDA and CDR2 SQIVND (reference sequence). V gave up 1 base and J gave up 6 bases; unmatched junction bases: 5. The CDR3 DNA is TGTGCCAGTAGTATAGCGGGACAGGCGCTCGAGCAGTACTTC. This sequence encodes CASSIAGQALEQYF.

This sequence joins TRBV14 and TRBJ1-2, with 7 bases identical to TRBD1. Germline lookup yields CDR1 SGHDN and CDR2 FVKESK. V lost 2 bases to trimming and J lost 4 bases; unmatched junction nucleotides: 10. The CDR3 sequence is 16 residues long. CDR3 in DNA: TGTGCCAGCAGCCAATCGGGACAGCCTATCATCTATGGCTACACCTTC. Its protein product is CASSQSGQPIIYGYTF. Using reference TRBV14 and TRBJ1-2 for the parts outside the CDR3, the full variable domain is EAGVTQFPSHSVIEKGQTVTLRCDPISGHDNLYWYRRVMGKEIKFLLHFVKESKQDESGMPNNRFLAERTGGTYSTLKVQPAELEDSGVYFCASSQSGQPIIYGYTFGSGTRLTVV.

The chain recombines TRBV30 with TRBJ1-2; no clear D gene. The V gene lost 4 bases and the J gene lost 1 base, with 10 bases spanning the gap. Germline CDR1 is GTSNPN and CDR2 is SVGIG (reference sequence). There are 13 residues in the CDR3. In DNA form, the CDR3 reads TGTGCCTGGAACGAGGGATTTAACTATGGCTACACCTTC. This sequence encodes CAWNEGFNYGYTF.

This chain joins TRBV30 and TRBJ1-4; no firm D call. From germline, CDR1 is GTSNPN and CDR2 SVGIG (reference sequence). Between the trimmed V and J ends, which lost 5 bases and 4 bases, there was a span of 11 bases. CDR3 length: 13 amino acids. The CDR3 loop reads CAWGPLGNEKLFF. CDR3 nucleotide sequence: TGTGCCTGGGGGCCTCTAGGTAATGAAAAACTGTTTTTT.

The rearrangement joins TRBV30 to TRBJ2-5; 11 bases fit TRBD1. This CDR3 has 13 amino acids. Losses at the gene ends were 7 bases for V and 5 bases for J; bases not matched to a gene: 6. CDR1 and CDR2 (germline): GTSNPN, SVGIG (reference sequence). CDR3 DNA: TGTGCCTCCCGGGACAGGGGGTTTGAGACCCAGTACTTC. This sequence encodes CASRDRGFETQYF.

In this sample, this clone turned up once. V gene TRBV7-2 combines with J gene TRBJ2-1; TRBD2 matches 8 bases. The V gene end was trimmed by 3 bases and the J gene end by 10 bases; junction bases not matched to a gene: 14. Per germline, CDR1 SGHTA and CDR2 FQGNSA. This CDR3 has 16 residues. The CDR3 DNA follows: TGTGCCAGCAGCTTTGGTCCCGGGGGGGCGAGGCGGGAGCAGTTCTTC. Amino acid sequence: CASSFGPGGARREQFF.

The rearrangement uses TRBV19 and TRBJ1-5; D remains unclear. The length of the CDR3 is 17 residues. Trimming cost V 4 bases and J 7 bases, with 23 bases left between them. Per the germline V gene, CDR1 is LNHDA and CDR2 is SQIVND (reference sequence). CDR3 coding DNA: TGTGCCAGTAGTACGCTAGCTCGACCCCTCGGAGGGCAGCCCCAGCATTTT. This codes for CASSTLARPLGGQPQHF.

A remark on this clone: This may stem from a read error, because a much larger clone lies one nucleotide away. The chain combines TRBV7-2 with TRBJ1-1; no definite D call. Germline V gene lookup returns CDR1 SGHTA and CDR2 FQGNSA. Between the trimmed V and J ends, which lost 2 bases and 4 bases, there was a span of 8 bases. The CDR3 has 13 amino acids. The CDR3 here is CASSLQVGTEAFF. DNA for the CDR3: TGTGCCAGCAGCTTACAGGTGGGCACTGAAGCTTTCTTT.

The chain carries TRBV4-2 and TRBJ2-1; 9 bases fit TRBD2. The CDR3 length is 17 residues. V trimming: 1 base; J trimming: 4 bases; junction bases outside the gene matches: 8. The V gene's germline CDR1 is LGHNA and CDR2 YNFKEQ. The chain's CDR3 is CASSQVSGGRGYNEQFF. CDR3 coding DNA: TGTGCCAGCAGCCAAGTCAGCGGGGGGCGGGGGTACAATGAGCAGTTCTTC.

This clone has more than one count but fewer than ten. This same CDR3 is encoded by further DNA sequences in the sample. This chain uses TRBV12-3 or TRBV12-4 with TRBJ1-5, with a weak D call TRBD1 (5 bases). Deletions cut 3 bases from V and 4 bases from J, with 7 bases between. This CDR3 is 13 amino acids long. Here the CDR3 reads CASSFRENQPQHF. The CDR3 DNA is TGTGCCAGCAGTTTCAGGGAAAATCAGCCCCAGCATTTT.

This chain uses TRBV5-1 with TRBJ2-1; 15 bases fit TRBD2. This CDR3 region has 16 residues. In germline, CDR1 is SGHRS, CDR2 YFSETQ. Trimming removed 4 bases from V and 7 bases from J; junction bases left unmatched: 6. CDR3 bases: TGCGCCAGCAGCGTTGGAGGGACTAGCGGGGGGAATGAGCAGTTCTTC. It translates to CASSVGGTSGGNEQFF.

The CDR3 nucleotides read TGTGCCTGGAGAGGACAGGGGGCAGGGGCTAATGAAAAACTGTTTTTT. It translates to CAWRGQGAGANEKLFF. V is TRBV30 and J is TRBJ1-4; the match to TRBD1 covers 11 bases. The CDR3 sequence is 16 residues long. From germline, CDR1 is GTSNPN and CDR2 SVGIG (reference sequence). V shed 3 bases, J shed 3 bases, and the junction held 6 bases outside the gene matches.

CDR3 nucleotides: TGTGCCAGTACCCTCCTCGGACACGCTGTAGCTTTCTTT. This gives the protein CASTLLGHAVAFF. The chain links TRBV19 to TRBJ1-1, with D tentatively TRBD1 (5 bases). V was cut by 7 bases and J by 10 bases, with 19 bases left in between. There are 13 residues in the CDR3. Germline CDR1 and CDR2: LNHDA and SQIVND (reference sequence).

The chain carries TRBV7-3 and TRBJ2-1; 10 nucleotides line up with TRBD2. Germline V lookup: CDR1 SGHTA, CDR2 FQGTGA. The CDR3 length is 15 residues. The ends lost 1 base at V and 8 bases at J; junction bases unmatched: 5. CDR3 protein: CASSLILAGTDEQFF. The CDR3 region has the DNA TGTGCCAGCAGCTTAATACTAGCGGGGACTGATGAGCAGTTCTTC.

The chain has TRBV19 and TRBJ2-2, with 14 nucleotides matching TRBD2. Per the germline V gene, CDR1 is LNHDA and CDR2 is SQIVND (reference sequence). J gave up 2 bases and V 7 bases, and 6 bases lay outside the gene matches. This CDR3 is 17 amino acids long. The CDR3 DNA follows: TGTGCCAGTACCCTAGGACTAGCGGGGGGTAACACCGGGGAGCTGTTTTTT. Amino acid sequence: CASTLGLAGGNTGELFF.